This T cell receptor (beta chain) was identified during a study of molecular identifiers for immune sequencing clone quantification. Sorting captured naive CD8 T cells as CD8+CD4-CCR7+CD45RA+. This clonotype was picked up many times. CDR3 length: 14 residues. Germline assignment: CDR1 DFQATT and CDR2 SNEGSKA (reference sequence). The junction had 3 bases not matched to a gene; V was cut back by 3 bases and J by 3 bases. One entry per CDR3 protein, called by TCRdb with MiXCR from the PCR reads. This sample has 85,000 to 100,000 distinct CDR3 sequences, with less than 25% found just once. This receptor was obtained from a human donor in good health. Some libraries in this study had Jurkat cell RNA spiked in. The specimen sequenced was naive CD8+ T cells from blood, with Jurkat cell RNA spiked in. Subset: FACS-sorted CD8+CD4-CCR7+CD45RA+ naive T cells. This rearrangement joins TRBV20-1 to TRBJ2-7; 12 nucleotides match TRBD2. CDR3 DNA sequence: TGCAGTGCTAGTACGGGACTAGCGGGCTACGAGCAGTACTTC. The encoded protein is CSASTGLAGYEQYF.